The 11 T cell receptor beta chains below were found in one sample sequenced in a study of memory CD4+ T cells and cytomegalovirus serostatus. The sort gate was single viable CD3+CD4+CD8-CD45RO+ cells for memory CD4+ T cells. Only in-frame clones appear in the TCRdb table, and some are missing; sequencing was by immunoSEQ multiplex PCR. The table lists 40,000 to 55,000 clones, roughly 80% of them singletons. Input material: memory CD4+ T cells from blood. The receptors here all came from an adult in good health and CMV-seropositive.

This sequence joins TRBV6-1 and TRBJ2-7; the match to TRBD1 covers 8 bases. CDR3 length equals 12 residues. Germline V gene lookup returns CDR1 MNHNS and CDR2 SASEGT. V was pared by 8 bases and J by 3 bases, with 3 bases of the junction left unmatched. CDR3 nucleotides: TGTGCCAGCCAAGGGACAGGCTACGAGCAGTACTTC. The encoded protein is CASQGTGYEQYF.

The rearrangement uses TRBV10-3 and TRBJ1-5; D is unresolved. V was trimmed by 6 bases and J by 3 bases, leaving 6 bases between them. The CDR3 has 12 residues. Per the germline V gene, CDR1 is ENHRY and CDR2 is SYGVKD. Here the CDR3 reads CAISQANQPQHF. DNA for the CDR3: TGTGCCATCAGCCAAGCCAATCAGCCCCAGCATTTT.

The sample holds a few counts of this clone. The rearrangement joins TRBV7-9 to TRBJ2-1; D gene unclear. V lost 3 bases, J lost 7 bases, and 10 bases lay in between. Germline V gene sequence: CDR1 SEHNR, CDR2 FQNEAQ (reference sequence). This CDR3 comprises 13 residues. The CDR3 DNA reads TGTGCCAGCAGCTTGCTTGGGAAGAATGAGCAGTTCTTC. Translated: CASSLLGKNEQFF.

The chain links TRBV19 to TRBJ2-5; D uncertain. This CDR3 is 12 amino acids long. Germline V lookup: CDR1 LNHDA, CDR2 SQIVND (reference sequence). V was pared by 0 bases and J by 5 bases, with 4 bases between. CDR3 nucleotides: TGTGCCAGTAGTATAGATGGGGAGACCCAGTACTTC. It is translated as CASSIDGETQYF.

The sample holds one count of this clone. The J gene is TRBJ1-6, the V gene TRBV6-1, with D perhaps matching TRBD1 (6 bases). The V gene's germline CDR1 is MNHNS and CDR2 SASEGT. The germline V and J ends were trimmed by 2 bases and 10 bases, with 9 bases remaining between them. This CDR3 contains 13 residues. CDR3: CASSEQGRSPLHF. In DNA, the CDR3 is TGTGCCAGCAGTGAACAGGGGAGGTCACCCCTCCACTTT.

V usage is TRBV28 and J usage is TRBJ1-3, with D perhaps matching TRBD1 (5 bases). This CDR3 is 17 amino acids long. V shed 4 bases and J shed 1 base, with 17 bases lying between them. Germline CDR1 and CDR2: MDHEN and SYDVKM. The CDR3 loop is CASSSPSGPGSGNTIYF. Here the CDR3 DNA reads TGTGCCAGCAGTTCCCCCTCAGGGCCCGGGTCTGGAAACACCATATATTTT.

V is TRBV5-6 and J is TRBJ2-7; 10 bases fit TRBD2. V lost 0 bases to trimming and J lost 4 bases; unmatched junction nucleotides: 4. Germline CDR1 reads SGHDT; CDR2 reads YYEEEE. The CDR3 is 15 residues long. This CDR3 reads CASSLVASGGYEQYF. CDR3 nucleotide sequence: TGTGCCAGCAGCTTGGTGGCTAGCGGGGGTTACGAGCAGTACTTC.

This clone was seen a few times. The rearrangement joins TRBV19 to TRBJ2-5, with a tentative D call TRBD1 (6 bases). Deletions cut 5 bases from V and 5 bases from J, with 18 bases between. The germline CDR1 and CDR2 sequences are LNHDA and SQIVND (reference sequence). There are 15 residues in the CDR3. In DNA, the CDR3 is TGTGCCAGTAGTCTTATAGTGGGGGCGGAGGAGACCCAGTACTTC. Its translation is CASSLIVGAEETQYF. Drawing the rest from reference TRBV19 and TRBJ2-5, the complete variable domain is DGGITQSPKYLFRKEGQNVTLSCEQNLNHDAMYWYRQDPGQGLRLIYYSQIVNDFQKGDIAEGYSVSREKKESFPLTVTSAQKNPTAFYLCASSLIVGAEETQYFGPGTRLLVL.

The chain recombines TRBV19 with TRBJ1-6; possible D gene TRBD1, 5 bases. Trimming shortened V by 6 bases and J by 4 bases, and 16 bases separated the two germline ends. The CDR3 is made up of 16 amino acids. Germline lookup yields CDR1 LNHDA and CDR2 SQIVND (reference sequence). The CDR3 region is CASSPRKGIYNSPLHF. CDR3 nucleotide sequence: TGTGCCAGTAGCCCCCGGAAGGGGATTTATAATTCACCCCTCCACTTT.

This chain joins TRBV19 and TRBJ2-2; 12 nucleotides line up with TRBD1. V dropped 6 bases and J dropped 3; count of bases not matched to a gene: 5. The CDR3 totals 16 residues. Germline V lookup: CDR1 LNHDA, CDR2 SQIVND (reference sequence). DNA of the CDR3: TGTGCCAGTAGCCGTGGGACAGGGGGCGACACCGGGGAGCTGTTTTTT. This sequence encodes CASSRGTGGDTGELFF.

This chain connects TRBV11-3 to TRBJ2-3; D unresolved. CDR1 and CDR2 (germline): SGHNT, YENEEA. The CDR3 length is 14 residues. The germline V and J ends were trimmed by 2 bases and 4 bases, with 10 bases remaining between them. As DNA, the CDR3 is TGTGCCAGCAGCTTAACGTGGGAATCAGATACGCAGTATTTT. It is translated as CASSLTWESDTQYF.